This is a list of T cell receptor beta chains from one sample in a study of blood T cell repertoires in COVID-19. Clones were read by immunoSEQ multiplex PCR, and TCRdb kept only the in-frame ones, dropping some. The sample has 130,000 or so clones, around 75% seen once. Sequenced sample: peripheral blood. The receptors here all came from a woman in her sixties or seventies with COVID-19, enrolled during active disease. CDR3s include the opening cysteine and the closing phenylalanine or tryptophan. Fields, in order: J gene, V gene, clone size, D gene, CDR3 DNA, CDR3 protein. A D gene is named only where the DNA matches it firmly. Not every row has a clone size; where given, it reads once, few, many or a size class.

TRBJ1-5	TRBV12-3/TRBV12-4	NA	NA	TGTGCCAGCACAACGGAGGGCCAGCCCCAGCATTTT	CASTTEGQPQHF
TRBJ1-4	TRBV7-2	NA	TRBD1	TGTGCCAGCAGCTCCGGGACAGGGGAAAAACTGTTTTTT	CASSSGTGEKLFF
TRBJ2-3	TRBV27	NA	NA	TGTGCCAGCAGTTTGGGGGCCCCAGATACGCAGTATTTT	CASSLGAPDTQYF
TRBJ1-1	TRBV9	NA	NA	TGTGCCAGCAGCGTAGGCGGCGGAGTGACTGAAGCTTTCTTT	CASSVGGGVTEAFF
TRBJ1-1	TRBV28	few	NA	TGTGCCAGCAGTTTGACATACAGGGCTCTATATGAAGGGGCTTTCTTT	CASSLTYRALYEGAFF
TRBJ2-7	TRBV3-1/TRBV3-2	NA	NA	TGTGCCAGCAGCCCTGGGGCGGCAGGGTCCATATACGAGCAGTACTTC	CASSPGAAGSIYEQYF
TRBJ2-1	TRBV6-2/TRBV6-3	NA	TRBD2	TGTGCCAGCAGTCCCACTCCTTGGACTAGCGGGGGTCTCGGTGAGCAGTTCTTC	CASSPTPWTSGGLGEQFF
TRBJ1-6	TRBV6-1	NA	TRBD1	TGTGCCAGCAGTGAAGCGTATCCGAGACAGGGCAATTCACCCCTCCACTTT	CASSEAYPRQGNSPLHF
TRBJ1-2	TRBV7-2	NA	TRBD1	TGTGCCAGCGGACAGGACCAATCATATGGCTACACCTTC	CASGQDQSYGYTF
TRBJ2-3	TRBV7-2	NA	TRBD2	TGTGCCAGCAGCCCTCGGACTAGCGGGGGGGACGCAGATACGCAGTATTTT	CASSPRTSGGDADTQYF
TRBJ2-7	TRBV9	NA	TRBD2	TGTGCCAGCAGCGTAGGGATAGCGGGGTCCTACGAGCAGTACTTC	CASSVGIAGSYEQYF
TRBJ2-1	TRBV14	few	TRBD2	TGTGCCAGCAGCCAATCGGTCGGACTAGCGGGGGGACCCAACTCCTACAATGAGCAGTTCTTC	CASSQSVGLAGGPNSYNEQFF
TRBJ2-2	TRBV7-2	NA	NA	TGTGCCAGCAGACTACTGACCGGGGAGCTGTTTTTT	CASRLLTGELFF
TRBJ2-1	TRBV9	once	NA	TGTGCCAGCAGCGTAGGGTCCGGGTTTTCATACAATGAGCAGTTCTTC	CASSVGSGFSYNEQFF
TRBJ2-7	TRBV5-4	NA	NA	TGTGCCAGCAGCTTGTACAGCTCCTACGAGCAGTACTTC	CASSLYSSYEQYF
TRBJ1-1	TRBV10-3	NA	TRBD1	TGTGCCATCATCGGCTTTGGACAGGGTAAGGCTGAAGCTTTCTTT	CAIIGFGQGKAEAFF
TRBJ2-7	TRBV20-1	NA	NA	TGCAGTGCCCACGAGAGCGAGCAGTACTTC	CSAHESEQYF
TRBJ1-5	TRBV4-3	NA	NA	TGCGCCAGCAGCCAAGATTACAGTAATCAGCCCCAGCATTTT	CASSQDYSNQPQHF
TRBJ2-5	TRBV29-1	few	NA	TGCAGCGTCTTGGGAGGGGCAGGGGATGAGACCCAGTACTTC	CSVLGGAGDETQYF
TRBJ2-1	TRBV10-1	NA	NA	TGCGCCAGGGGGGAGGCTACGCAGTTCTTC	CARGEATQFF
TRBJ1-4	TRBV9	NA	NA	TGTGCCAGCAGCCCCCCCAGCGAGGAAAAACTGTTTTTT	CASSPPSEEKLFF
TRBJ1-6	TRBV4-2	once	NA	TGTGCCAGCAGCGTTTGGAGGGATTCACCCCTCCACTTT	CASSVWRDSPLHF
TRBJ1-4	TRBV12-3/TRBV12-4	once	NA	TGTGCCAGCAGGTTATCGGGAGGGGGAAAACTGTTTTTT	CASRLSGGGKLFF
TRBJ2-7	TRBV2	NA	TRBD1	TGTGCCAGCAGCGAAGACAGGGGGATTGACGAGCAGTACTTC	CASSEDRGIDEQYF
TRBJ1-5	TRBV4-3	NA	NA	TGCGCCAGCAGCCAAGACGGGGATCAGCCCCAGCATTTT	CASSQDGDQPQHF
TRBJ1-6	TRBV13	NA	NA	TGTGCCAGCAGCTTAGATCGGGGGGCTACTAATTCACCCCTCCACTTT	CASSLDRGATNSPLHF
TRBJ1-1	TRBV7-2	NA	NA	TGTGCCAGCAGCTTAGTTTCGGTCAGGGGCGTTATGAACACTGAAGCTTTCTTT	CASSLVSVRGVMNTEAFF
TRBJ2-1	TRBV12-2	few	NA	TGTGCAAGTCGCTTCCCGCGGGGCATGAGAGAGCAGTTCTTC	CASRFPRGMREQFF
TRBJ1-6	TRBV12-3/TRBV12-4	NA	NA	TGTGCCAGCAGTGCAAGAGGAGCCCTCCACTTT	CASSARGALHF
TRBJ2-7	TRBV28	NA	TRBD2	TGTGCCAGCAGGCGGGGGGGCCCCTCCTACGAGCAGTACTTC	CASRRGGPSYEQYF
TRBJ2-4	TRBV5-4	NA	NA	TGTGCCAGCAGCTTATACGGGGAACTAGCCAAAAACATTCAGTACTTC	CASSLYGELAKNIQYF
TRBJ1-5	TRBV3-1/TRBV3-2	NA	NA	TGTGCCAGCAGCCAAGATCCCCGGGGCAATCAGCCCCAGCATTTT	CASSQDPRGNQPQHF